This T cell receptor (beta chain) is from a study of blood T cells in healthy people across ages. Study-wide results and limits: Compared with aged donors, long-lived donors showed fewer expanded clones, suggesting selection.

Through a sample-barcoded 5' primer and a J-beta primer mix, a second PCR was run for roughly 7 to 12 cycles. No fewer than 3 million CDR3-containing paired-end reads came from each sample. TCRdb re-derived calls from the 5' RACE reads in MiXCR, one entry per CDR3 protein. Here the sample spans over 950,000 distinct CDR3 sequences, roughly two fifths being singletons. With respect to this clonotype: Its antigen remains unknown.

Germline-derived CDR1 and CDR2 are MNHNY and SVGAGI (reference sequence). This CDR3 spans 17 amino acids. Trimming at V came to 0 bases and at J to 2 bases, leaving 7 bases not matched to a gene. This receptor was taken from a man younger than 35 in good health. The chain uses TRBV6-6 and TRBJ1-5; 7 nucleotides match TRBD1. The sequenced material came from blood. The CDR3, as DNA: TGTGCCAGCAGTTACTCGAAAGGGGGCCTCGGCAATCAGCCCCAGCATTTT. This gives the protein CASSYSKGGLGNQPQHF.